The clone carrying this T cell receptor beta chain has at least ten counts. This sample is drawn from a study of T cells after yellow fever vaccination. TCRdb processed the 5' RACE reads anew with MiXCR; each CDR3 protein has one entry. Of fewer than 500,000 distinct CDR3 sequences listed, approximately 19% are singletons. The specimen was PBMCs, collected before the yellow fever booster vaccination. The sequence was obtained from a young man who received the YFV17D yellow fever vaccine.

In nucleotides, the CDR3 is TGTGCCAGCAGCTTAGGGGGGCGCTGGGAGCGGGGGGGCGTCACCGGGGAGCTGTTTTTT. This sequence encodes CASSLGGRWERGGVTGELFF. The chain couples TRBV7-2 to TRBJ2-2; TRBD2 matches 10 bases. V trimming: 1 base; J trimming: 4 bases; junction bases outside the gene matches: 15. CDR1 is SGHTA and CDR2 is FQGNSA in the germline V gene. The CDR3 loop spans 20 amino acids.